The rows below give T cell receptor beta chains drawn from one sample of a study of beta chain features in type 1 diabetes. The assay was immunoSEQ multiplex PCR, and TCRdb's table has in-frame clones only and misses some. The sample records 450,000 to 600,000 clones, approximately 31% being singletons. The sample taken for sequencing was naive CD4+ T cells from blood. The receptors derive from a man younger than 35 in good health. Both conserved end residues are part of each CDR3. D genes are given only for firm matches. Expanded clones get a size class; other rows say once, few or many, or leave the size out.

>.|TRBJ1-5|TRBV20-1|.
TGCAGTGCTTGGGGCATATCCCAGCATTTT
CSAWGISQHF
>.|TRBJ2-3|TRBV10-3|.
TGTGCCATCAGTGAGTTAACTAGCACAGATACGCAGTATTTT
CAISELTSTDTQYF
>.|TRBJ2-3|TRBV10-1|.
TGCGCCAGCAGTTTGAACACAGATACGCAGTATTTT
CASSLNTDTQYF
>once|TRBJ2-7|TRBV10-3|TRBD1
TGTGCCATCAGTGAGCCCGGGACAGGGGACTACGAGCAGTACTTC
CAISEPGTGDYEQYF
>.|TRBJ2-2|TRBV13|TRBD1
TGTGCCAGCAGCTTAGCTCACGGGACAGCAAACACCGGGGAGCTGTTTTTT
CASSLAHGTANTGELFF
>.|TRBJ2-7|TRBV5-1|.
TGCGCCAGCAGCTTGGAGGGACTCTCTGCTTACGAGCAGTACTTC
CASSLEGLSAYEQYF
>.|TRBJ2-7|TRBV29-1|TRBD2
TGCAGCGTCCCCGGCGGGGGATACGAGCAGTACTTC
CSVPGGGYEQYF
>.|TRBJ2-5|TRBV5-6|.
TGTGCCAGCAGCCTCGGGACCTTGGGGACCCAGTACTTC
CASSLGTLGTQYF
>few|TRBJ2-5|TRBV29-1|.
TGCAGCGTTGCGGCTAGCTCGAATTCAGAGACCCAGTACTTC
CSVAASSNSETQYF
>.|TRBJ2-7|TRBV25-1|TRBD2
TGTGCCAGCAGAAGTAGCGGGCAACGCTACGAGCAGTACTTC
CASRSSGQRYEQYF
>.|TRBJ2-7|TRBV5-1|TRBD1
TGCGCCAGCAGCTCCGGACAGGGATCCTACGAGCAGTACTTC
CASSSGQGSYEQYF
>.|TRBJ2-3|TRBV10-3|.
TGTGCCATCAGGGCAGGAGATACGCAGTATTTT
CAIRAGDTQYF
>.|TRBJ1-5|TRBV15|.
TGTGCCACCAGCAGAGATGGGAGCAATCAGCCCCAGCATTTT
CATSRDGSNQPQHF
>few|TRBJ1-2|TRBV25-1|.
TGTGCCAGCAGTGAACCCAACTATGGCTACACCTTC
CASSEPNYGYTF
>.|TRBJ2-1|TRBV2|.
TGTGCCAGTAAGCTCCTAGGTGGGGCTGGTGAGCAGTTCTTC
CASKLLGGAGEQFF
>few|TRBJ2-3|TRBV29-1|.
TGCAGCGTTGGACCAGATACGCAGTATTTT
CSVGPDTQYF
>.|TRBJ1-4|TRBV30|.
TGTGCCTGGAGTGTACGAAGAGGATCGGGTGAAAAACTGTTTTTT
CAWSVRRGSGEKLFF
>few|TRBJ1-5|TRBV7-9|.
TGTGCCAGCAGCCCCCAAGGGGCCAATCAGCCCCAGCATTTT
CASSPQGANQPQHF
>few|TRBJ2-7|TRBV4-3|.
TGCGCCAGCAGCCAAGGGCGAGGGGTCGAGCAGTACTTC
CASSQGRGVEQYF
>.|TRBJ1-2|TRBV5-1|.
TGCGCCAGCAGATCGGCAGGCCCGCCTGGAGGCTACACCTTC
CASRSAGPPGGYTF
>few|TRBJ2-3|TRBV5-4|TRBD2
TGTGCCAGCAGCTTCCCTAGCGGGGCGTGGGATACGCAGTATTTT
CASSFPSGAWDTQYF
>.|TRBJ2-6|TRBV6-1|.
TGTGCCAGCAGTGAAGCGGGGGCAGGGGCCAACGTCCTGACTTTC
CASSEAGAGANVLTF
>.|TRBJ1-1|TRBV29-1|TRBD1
TGCAGCGTTGTTACCCCGGGACAGGGGGACACTGAAGCTTTCTTT
CSVVTPGQGDTEAFF
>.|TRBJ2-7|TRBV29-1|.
TGCAGCGTTAGCTTCCTTTCGGGCGCGTCCTACGAGCAGTACTTC
CSVSFLSGASYEQYF
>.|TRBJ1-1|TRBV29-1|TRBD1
TGCAGCGTTGGATGGGACAGAAGCTGGGGTGGCACTGAAGCTTTCTTT
CSVGWDRSWGGTEAFF
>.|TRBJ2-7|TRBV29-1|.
TGCAGCGTTGCGTTGCGACTTAGCCACGAGCAGTACTTC
CSVALRLSHEQYF
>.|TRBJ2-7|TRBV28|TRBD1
TGTGCCTGCAAGGGACAGGGAAGATTCAACGAGCAGTACTTC
CACKGQGRFNEQYF
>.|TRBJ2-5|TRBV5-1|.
TGCGCCAGCAGCTTCCGGACCCCTCAAGAGACCCAGTACTTC
CASSFRTPQETQYF
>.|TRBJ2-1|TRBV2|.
TGTGCCAGCAGCCTCGGAACGGACAGGCAGTTCTTC
CASSLGTDRQFF
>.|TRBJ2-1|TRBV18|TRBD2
TGTGCCAGCTCACCCAGACTAGCGGGAGCTTTCAATGAGCAGTTCTTC
CASSPRLAGAFNEQFF
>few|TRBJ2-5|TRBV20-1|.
TGCAGTACACGGGCCTTAGAGACCCAGTACTTC
CSTRALETQYF
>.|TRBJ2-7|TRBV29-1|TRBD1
TGCAGCGTCCGAGGTGGGACAGGGGGCTTCTACGAGCAGTACTTC
CSVRGGTGGFYEQYF
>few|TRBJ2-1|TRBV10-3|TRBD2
TGTGCCACCCTTCCGGGACTAGCGGCCCAAGAGCAGTTCTTC
CATLPGLAAQEQFF
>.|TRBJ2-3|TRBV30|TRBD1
TGTGCCTATCTCCGCCGGACAGGACTTTATACGCAGTATTTT
CAYLRRTGLYTQYF
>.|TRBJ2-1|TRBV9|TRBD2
TGTGCCAGCAGCCCCGCCTTGTTAGCGGGAGTATCCTACAATGAGCAGTTCTTC
CASSPALLAGVSYNEQFF
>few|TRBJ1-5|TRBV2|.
TGTGCCAGCAGTGATTTAGGGGCTCAGCCCCAGCATTTT
CASSDLGAQPQHF
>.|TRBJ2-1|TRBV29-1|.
TGCAGCGCTGTGATCGGGACGAGCTCCTACAATGAGCAGTTCTTC
CSAVIGTSSYNEQFF
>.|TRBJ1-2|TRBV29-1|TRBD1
TGCAGCGTTTTGACAGGGGGAAAGTATGGCTACACCTTC
CSVLTGGKYGYTF
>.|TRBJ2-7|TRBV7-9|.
TGTGCCAGCAGCTCTAGCGTCGAGCAGTACTTC
CASSSSVEQYF
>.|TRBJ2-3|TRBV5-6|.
TGTGCCAGCAGTCCCACCAGGGCCGGGACTCGTAATACGCAGTATTTT
CASSPTRAGTRNTQYF
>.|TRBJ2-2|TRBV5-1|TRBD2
TGCGCCAGCAGCCCGGGACTAGACGGGGAGCTGTTTTTT
CASSPGLDGELFF
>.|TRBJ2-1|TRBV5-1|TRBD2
TGCGCCAGCAGCTTGGGGCTAGCGGGAGATCTATATGAGCAGTTCTTC
CASSLGLAGDLYEQFF
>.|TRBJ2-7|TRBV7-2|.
TGTGCCAGCAGCCTATCCTCACTGGGGCGCGACGAGCAGTACTTC
CASSLSSLGRDEQYF
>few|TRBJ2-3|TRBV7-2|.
TGTGCCAGCAGCTTAGTTGGAGCAGGAAACACAGATACGCAGTATTTT
CASSLVGAGNTDTQYF
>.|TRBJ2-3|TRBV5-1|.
TGCGCCAGCAGCCCCGGAACTTTCGCTAGCACAGATACGCAGTATTTT
CASSPGTFASTDTQYF
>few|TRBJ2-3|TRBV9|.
TGTGCCAGCAGCGTAGTGTCGGGAGCCGATACGCAGTATTTT
CASSVVSGADTQYF
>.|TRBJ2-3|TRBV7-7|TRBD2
TGTGCCAGCAGCTTCGGGACTAGAAACACAGATACGCAGTATTTT
CASSFGTRNTDTQYF
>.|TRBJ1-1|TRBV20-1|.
TGCAGTGCGCAGAAACTTGAAGCTTTCTTT
CSAQKLEAFF
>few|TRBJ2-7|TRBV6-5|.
TGTGCCAGCAGTCCGGGGATCGACGAGCAGTACTTC
CASSPGIDEQYF
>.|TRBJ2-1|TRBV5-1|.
TGCGCCAGCAGCTCGGAGCGGGCGTCGAATGAGCAGTTCTTC
CASSSERASNEQFF
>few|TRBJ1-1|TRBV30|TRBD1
TGTGCCTGGACCCTCGACAGGGGGATAAGGGGGAACACTGAAGCTTTCTTT
CAWTLDRGIRGNTEAFF
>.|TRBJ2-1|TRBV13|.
TGTGCCAGCAGCTTAGGCAGGGGTGGCTACAATGAGCAGTTCTTC
CASSLGRGGYNEQFF
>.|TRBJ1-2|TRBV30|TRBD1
TGTGCCTGGACGTTGGGGACAGGGGTCTATGGCTACACCTTC
CAWTLGTGVYGYTF
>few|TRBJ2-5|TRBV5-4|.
TGTGCCAGCAGCTTGTTTCGGGCCAGTCAAGAGACCCAGTACTTC
CASSLFRASQETQYF